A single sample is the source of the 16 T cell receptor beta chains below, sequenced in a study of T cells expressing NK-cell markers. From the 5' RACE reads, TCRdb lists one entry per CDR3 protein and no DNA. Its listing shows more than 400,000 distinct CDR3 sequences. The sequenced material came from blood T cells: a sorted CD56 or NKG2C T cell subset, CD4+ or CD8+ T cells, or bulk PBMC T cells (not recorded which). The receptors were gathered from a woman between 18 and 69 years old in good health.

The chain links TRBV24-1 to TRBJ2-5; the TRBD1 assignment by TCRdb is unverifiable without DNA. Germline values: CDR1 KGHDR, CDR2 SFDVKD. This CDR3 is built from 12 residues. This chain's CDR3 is CATMGDMGTQYF.

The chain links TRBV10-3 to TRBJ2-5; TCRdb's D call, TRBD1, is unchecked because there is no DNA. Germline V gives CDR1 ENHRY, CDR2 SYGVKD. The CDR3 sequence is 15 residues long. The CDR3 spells CAISAGTQKQETQYF.

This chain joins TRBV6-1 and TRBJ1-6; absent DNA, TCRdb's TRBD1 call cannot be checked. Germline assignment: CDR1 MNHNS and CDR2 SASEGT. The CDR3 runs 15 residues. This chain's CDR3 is CASSEGTVYNSPLHF.

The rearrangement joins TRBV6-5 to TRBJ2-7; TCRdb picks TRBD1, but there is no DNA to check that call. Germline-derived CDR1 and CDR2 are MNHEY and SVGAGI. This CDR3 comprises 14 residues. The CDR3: CASSLWTDTYEQYF.

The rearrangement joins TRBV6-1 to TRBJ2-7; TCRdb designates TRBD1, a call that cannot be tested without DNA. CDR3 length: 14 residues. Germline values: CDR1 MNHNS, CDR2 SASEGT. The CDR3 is CASTPGTGSYEQYF.

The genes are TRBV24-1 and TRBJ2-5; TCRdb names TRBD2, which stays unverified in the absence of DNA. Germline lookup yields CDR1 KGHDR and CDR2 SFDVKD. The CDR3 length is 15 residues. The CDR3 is CATSEGQASGETQYF.

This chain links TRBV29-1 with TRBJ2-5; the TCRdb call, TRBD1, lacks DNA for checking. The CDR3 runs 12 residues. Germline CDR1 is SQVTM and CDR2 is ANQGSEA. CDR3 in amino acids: CSAGQPGETQYF.

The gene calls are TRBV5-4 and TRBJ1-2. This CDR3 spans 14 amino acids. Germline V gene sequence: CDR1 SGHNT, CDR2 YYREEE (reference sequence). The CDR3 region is CASSLDTLTYGYTF.

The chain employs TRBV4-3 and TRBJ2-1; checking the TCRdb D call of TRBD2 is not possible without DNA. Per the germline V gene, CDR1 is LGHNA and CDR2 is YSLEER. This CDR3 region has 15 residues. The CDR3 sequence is CASSQGARASNEQFF.

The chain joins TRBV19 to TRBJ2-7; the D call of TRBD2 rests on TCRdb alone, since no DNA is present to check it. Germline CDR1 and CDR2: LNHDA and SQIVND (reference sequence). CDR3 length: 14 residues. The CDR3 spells CATGTSGRKNEQYF.

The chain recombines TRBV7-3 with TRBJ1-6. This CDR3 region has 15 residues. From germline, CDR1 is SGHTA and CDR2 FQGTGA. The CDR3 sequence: CASSLDGRSGSPLHF.

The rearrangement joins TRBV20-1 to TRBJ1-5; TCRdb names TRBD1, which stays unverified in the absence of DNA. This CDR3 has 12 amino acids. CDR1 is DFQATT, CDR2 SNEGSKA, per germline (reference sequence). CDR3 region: CSARDPGQPQHF.

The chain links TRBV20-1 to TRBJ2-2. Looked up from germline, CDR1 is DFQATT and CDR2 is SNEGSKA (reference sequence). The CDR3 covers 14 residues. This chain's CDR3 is CSARDIGNTGELFF.

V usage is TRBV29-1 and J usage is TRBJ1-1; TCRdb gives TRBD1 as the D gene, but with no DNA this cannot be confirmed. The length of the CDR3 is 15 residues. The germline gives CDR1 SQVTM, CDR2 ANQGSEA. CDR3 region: CSVVPGTGRNTEAFF.

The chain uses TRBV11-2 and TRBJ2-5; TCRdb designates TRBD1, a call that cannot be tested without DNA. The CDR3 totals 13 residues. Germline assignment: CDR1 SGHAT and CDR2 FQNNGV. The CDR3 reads CASSRDREETQYF.

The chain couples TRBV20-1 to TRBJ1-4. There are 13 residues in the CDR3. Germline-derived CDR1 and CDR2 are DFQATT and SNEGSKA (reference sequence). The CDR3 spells CSARGALNEKLFF.